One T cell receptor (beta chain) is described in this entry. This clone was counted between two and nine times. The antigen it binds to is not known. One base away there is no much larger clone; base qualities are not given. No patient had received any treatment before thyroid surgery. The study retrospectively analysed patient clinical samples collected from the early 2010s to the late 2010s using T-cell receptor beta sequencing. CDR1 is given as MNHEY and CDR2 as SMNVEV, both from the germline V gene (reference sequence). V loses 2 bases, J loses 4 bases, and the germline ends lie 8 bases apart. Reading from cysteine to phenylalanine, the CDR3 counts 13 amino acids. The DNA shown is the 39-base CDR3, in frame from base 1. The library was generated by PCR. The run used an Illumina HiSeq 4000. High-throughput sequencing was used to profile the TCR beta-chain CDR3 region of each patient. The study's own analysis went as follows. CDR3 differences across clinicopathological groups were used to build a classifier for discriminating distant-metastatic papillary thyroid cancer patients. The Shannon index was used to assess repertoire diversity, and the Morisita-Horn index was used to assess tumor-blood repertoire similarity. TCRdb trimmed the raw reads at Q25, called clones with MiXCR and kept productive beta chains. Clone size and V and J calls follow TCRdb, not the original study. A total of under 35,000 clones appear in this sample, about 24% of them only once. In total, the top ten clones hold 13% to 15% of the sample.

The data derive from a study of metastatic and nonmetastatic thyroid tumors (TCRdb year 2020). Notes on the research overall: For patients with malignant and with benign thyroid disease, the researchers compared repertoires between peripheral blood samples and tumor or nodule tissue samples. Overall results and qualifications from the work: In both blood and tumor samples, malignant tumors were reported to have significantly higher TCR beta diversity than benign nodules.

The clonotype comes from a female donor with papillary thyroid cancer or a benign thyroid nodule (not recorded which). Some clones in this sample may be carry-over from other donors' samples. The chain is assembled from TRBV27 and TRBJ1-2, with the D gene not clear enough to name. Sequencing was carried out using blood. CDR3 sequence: CASSLAESYGYTF. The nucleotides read TGTGCCAGCAGTTTAGCGGAGTCCTATGGCTACACCTTC.